What follows describes a single T cell receptor beta chain. CDR3 length: 14 amino acids. Germline V gene sequence: CDR1 MNHNY, CDR2 SVGAGI (reference sequence). Trimming cost V 2 bases and J 3 bases, with 10 bases left between them. Authors' data handling: Reference gene primers were amplified, and this amplification served to estimate nucleated cell counts. Libraries were prepared by immunoSEQ multiplex PCR; TCRdb keeps only in-frame clonotypes and omits some of them. That table supplies the V and J calls and clone size; D and trimming were determined from the DNA. The table includes roughly 84,000 clones, 85% detected once. The data originate from a study of blood T cell repertoires in COVID-19. In the study overall: The study drew acute and convalescent COVID-19 samples from the United States, Italy and Spain. In each case, the material was cDNA or gDNA derived from T cells, B-cell-depleted T cells, or PBMCs.

This sequence originates from an older man with active or convalescent COVID-19. Sample: peripheral blood. The V call is TRBV6-6, the J call TRBJ1-1; D is uncertain. CDR3 DNA sequence: TGTGCCAGCAGTTACATGGGGAGCGACACTGAAGCTTTCTTT. Translating gives CASSYMGSDTEAFF.